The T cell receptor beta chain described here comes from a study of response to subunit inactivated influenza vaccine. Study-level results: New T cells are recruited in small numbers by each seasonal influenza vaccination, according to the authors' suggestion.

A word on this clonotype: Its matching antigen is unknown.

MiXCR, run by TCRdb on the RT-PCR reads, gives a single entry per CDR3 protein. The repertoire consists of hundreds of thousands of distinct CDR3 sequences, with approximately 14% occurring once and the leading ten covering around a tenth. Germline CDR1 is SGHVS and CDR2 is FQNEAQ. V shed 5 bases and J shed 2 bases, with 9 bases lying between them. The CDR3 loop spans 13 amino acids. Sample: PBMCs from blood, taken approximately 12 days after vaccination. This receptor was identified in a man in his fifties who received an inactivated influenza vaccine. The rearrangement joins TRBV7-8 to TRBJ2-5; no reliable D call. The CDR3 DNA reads TGTGCCAGCAGCCCCGCGGAACAAGAGACCCAGTACTTC. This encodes CASSPAEQETQYF.